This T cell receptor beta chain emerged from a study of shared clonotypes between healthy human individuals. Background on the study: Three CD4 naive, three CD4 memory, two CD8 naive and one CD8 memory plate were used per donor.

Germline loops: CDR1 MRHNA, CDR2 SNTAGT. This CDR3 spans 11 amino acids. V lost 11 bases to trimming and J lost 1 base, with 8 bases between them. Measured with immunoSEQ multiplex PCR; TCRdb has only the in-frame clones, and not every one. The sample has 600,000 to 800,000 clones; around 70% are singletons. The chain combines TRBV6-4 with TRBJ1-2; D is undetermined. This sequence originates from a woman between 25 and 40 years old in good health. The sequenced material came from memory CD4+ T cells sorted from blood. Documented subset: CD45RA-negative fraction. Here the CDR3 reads CASKSNYGYTF. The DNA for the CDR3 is TGTGCCTCGAAAAGTAACTATGGCTACACCTTC.